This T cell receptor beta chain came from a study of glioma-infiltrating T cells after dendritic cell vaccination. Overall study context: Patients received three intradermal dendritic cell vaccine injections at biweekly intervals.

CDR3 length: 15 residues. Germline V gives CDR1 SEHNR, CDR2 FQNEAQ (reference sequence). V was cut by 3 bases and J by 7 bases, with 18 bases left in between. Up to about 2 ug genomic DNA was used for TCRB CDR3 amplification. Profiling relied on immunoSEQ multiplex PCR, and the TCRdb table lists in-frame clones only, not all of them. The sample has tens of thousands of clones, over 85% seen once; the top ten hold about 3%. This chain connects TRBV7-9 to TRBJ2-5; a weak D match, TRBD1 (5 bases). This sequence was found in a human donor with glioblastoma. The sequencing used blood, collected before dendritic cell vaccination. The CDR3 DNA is TGTGCCAGCAGCTTGGCTGAGACAGTCCCCATGACCCAGTACTTC. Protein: CASSLAETVPMTQYF.